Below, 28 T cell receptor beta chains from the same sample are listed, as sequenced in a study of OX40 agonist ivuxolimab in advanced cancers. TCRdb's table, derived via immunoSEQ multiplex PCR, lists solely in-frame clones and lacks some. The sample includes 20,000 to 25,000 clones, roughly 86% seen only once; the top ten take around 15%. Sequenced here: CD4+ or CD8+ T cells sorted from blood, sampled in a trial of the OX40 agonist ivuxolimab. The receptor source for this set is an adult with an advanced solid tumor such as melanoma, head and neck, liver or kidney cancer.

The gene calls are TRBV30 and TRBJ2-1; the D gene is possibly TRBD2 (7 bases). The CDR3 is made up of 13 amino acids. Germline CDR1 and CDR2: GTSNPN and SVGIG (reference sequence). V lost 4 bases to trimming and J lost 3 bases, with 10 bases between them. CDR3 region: CAWTGGYYNEQFF. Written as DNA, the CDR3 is TGTGCCTGGACGGGGGGCTACTACAATGAGCAGTTCTTC. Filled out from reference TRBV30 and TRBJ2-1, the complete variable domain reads SQTIHQWPATLVQPVGSPLSLECTVEGTSNPNLYWYRQAAGRGLQLLFYSVGIGQISSEVPQNLSASRPQDRQFILSSKKLLLSDSGFYLCAWTGGYYNEQFFGPGTRLTVL.

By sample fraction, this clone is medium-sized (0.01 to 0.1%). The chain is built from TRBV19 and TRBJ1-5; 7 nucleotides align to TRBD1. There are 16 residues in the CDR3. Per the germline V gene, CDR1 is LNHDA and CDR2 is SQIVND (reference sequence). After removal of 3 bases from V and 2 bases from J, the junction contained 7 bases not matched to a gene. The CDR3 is CASSITQGRRNQPQHF. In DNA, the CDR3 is TGTGCCAGTAGTATTACACAGGGGAGACGCAATCAGCCCCAGCATTTT.

Here the CDR3 DNA reads TGTGCCAGCAGTTACTCCGCGGACAGGGGAGGACAGCCCCAGCATTTT. This translates into CASSYSADRGGQPQHF. This chain links TRBV6-5 with TRBJ1-5; 9 nucleotides line up with TRBD1. V lost 0 bases to trimming and J lost 7 bases; unmatched junction nucleotides: 7. This CDR3 region has 16 residues. The V gene's germline CDR1 is MNHEY and CDR2 SVGAGI.

The CDR3 loop is CAWSESGGAYHEQYF. CDR3 coding DNA: TGTGCCTGGAGTGAGAGCGGGGGGGCCTACCACGAGCAGTACTTC. The chain uses TRBV30 and TRBJ2-7; 10 bases agree with TRBD2. V shed 1 base and J 5 bases; nucleotides not matched to a gene: 8. The CDR3 contains 15 residues. Germline assignment: CDR1 GTSNPN and CDR2 SVGIG (reference sequence).

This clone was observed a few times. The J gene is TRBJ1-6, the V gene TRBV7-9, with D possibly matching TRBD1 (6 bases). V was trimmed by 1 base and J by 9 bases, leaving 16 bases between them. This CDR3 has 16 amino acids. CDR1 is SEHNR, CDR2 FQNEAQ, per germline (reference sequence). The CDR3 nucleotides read TGTGCCAGCAGCTTAGGGGGACAAACGGGGGGTTCACCCCTCCACTTT. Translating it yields CASSLGGQTGGSPLHF.

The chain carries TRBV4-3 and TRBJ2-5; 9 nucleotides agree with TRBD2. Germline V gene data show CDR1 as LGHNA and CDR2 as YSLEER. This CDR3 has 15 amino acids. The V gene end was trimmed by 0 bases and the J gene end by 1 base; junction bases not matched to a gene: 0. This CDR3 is CASSQERGGQETQYF. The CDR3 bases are TGCGCCAGCAGCCAAGAGCGGGGGGGCCAAGAGACCCAGTACTTC.

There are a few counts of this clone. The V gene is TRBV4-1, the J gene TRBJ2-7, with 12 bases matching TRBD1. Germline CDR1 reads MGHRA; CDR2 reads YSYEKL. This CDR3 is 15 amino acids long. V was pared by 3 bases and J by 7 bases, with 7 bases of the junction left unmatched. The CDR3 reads CASSQAGQGAGEQYF. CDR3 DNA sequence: TGCGCCAGCAGCCAGGCGGGACAGGGGGCTGGAGAGCAGTACTTC.

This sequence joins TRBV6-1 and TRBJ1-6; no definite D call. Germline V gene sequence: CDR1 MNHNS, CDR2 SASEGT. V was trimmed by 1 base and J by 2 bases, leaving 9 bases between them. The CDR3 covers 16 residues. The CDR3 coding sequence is TGTGCCAGCAGTGAAGTGGAACAAACCTATAATTCACCCCTCCACTTT. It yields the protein CASSEVEQTYNSPLHF.

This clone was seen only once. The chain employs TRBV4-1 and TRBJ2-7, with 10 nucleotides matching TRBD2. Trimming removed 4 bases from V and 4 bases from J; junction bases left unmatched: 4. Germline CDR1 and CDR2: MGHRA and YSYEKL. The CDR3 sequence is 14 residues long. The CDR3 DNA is TGCGCCAGCAGCCCTCTAGCGGGAGAGTACGAGCAGTACTTC. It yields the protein CASSPLAGEYEQYF.

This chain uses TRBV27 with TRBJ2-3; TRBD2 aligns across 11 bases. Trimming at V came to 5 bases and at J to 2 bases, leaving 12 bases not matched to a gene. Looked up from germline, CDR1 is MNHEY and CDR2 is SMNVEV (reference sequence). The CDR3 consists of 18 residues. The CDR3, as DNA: TGTGCCAGCAGTCCCCTCTCGTTAGCGGGGGGGACCACAGATACGCAGTATTTT. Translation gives CASSPLSLAGGTTDTQYF.

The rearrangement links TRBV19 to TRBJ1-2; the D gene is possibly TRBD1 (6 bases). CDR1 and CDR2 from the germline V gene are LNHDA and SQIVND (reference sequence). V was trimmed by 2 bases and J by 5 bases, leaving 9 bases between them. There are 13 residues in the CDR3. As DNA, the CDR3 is TGTGCCAGTAGTATAACACAGGGATATGGCTACACCTTC. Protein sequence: CASSITQGYGYTF.

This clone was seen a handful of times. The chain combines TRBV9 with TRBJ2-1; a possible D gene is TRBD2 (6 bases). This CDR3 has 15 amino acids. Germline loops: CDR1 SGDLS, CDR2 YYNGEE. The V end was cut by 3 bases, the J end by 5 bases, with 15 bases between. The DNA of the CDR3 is TGTGCCAGCAGCGCCAAGGAGCGGGCTAACAATGAGCAGTTCTTC. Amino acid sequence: CASSAKERANNEQFF.

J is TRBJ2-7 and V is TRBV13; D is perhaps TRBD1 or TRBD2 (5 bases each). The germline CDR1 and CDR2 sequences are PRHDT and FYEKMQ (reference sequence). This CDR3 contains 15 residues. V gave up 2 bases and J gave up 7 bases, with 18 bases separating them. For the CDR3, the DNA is TGTGCCAGCAGCTTAAGGGGACCGGGCTATTCGGAGCAGTACTTC. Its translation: CASSLRGPGYSEQYF. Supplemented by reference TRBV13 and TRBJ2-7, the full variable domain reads AAGVIQSPRHLIKEKRETATLKCYPIPRHDTVYWYQQGPGQDPQFLISFYEKMQSDKGSIPDRFSAQQFSDYHSELNMSSLELGDSALYFCASSLRGPGYSEQYFGPGTRLTVT.

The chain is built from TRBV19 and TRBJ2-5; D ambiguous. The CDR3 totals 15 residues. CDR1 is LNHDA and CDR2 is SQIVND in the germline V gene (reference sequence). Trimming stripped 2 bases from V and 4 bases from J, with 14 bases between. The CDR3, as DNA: TGTGCCAGTAGTATACCTTCAAGAGGAATAGAGACCCAGTACTTC. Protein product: CASSIPSRGIETQYF.

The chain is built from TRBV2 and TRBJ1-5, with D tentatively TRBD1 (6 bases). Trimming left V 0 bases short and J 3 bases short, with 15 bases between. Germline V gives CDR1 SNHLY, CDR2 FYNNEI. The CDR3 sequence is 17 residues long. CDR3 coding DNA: TGTGCCAGCAGTGAAGCGGGTGCGTGGGGGGCCAATCAGCCCCAGCATTTT. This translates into CASSEAGAWGANQPQHF.

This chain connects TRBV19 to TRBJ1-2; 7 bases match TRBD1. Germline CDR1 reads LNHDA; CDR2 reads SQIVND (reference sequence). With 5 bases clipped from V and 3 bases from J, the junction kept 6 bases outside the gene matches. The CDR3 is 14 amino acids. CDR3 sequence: CASSPTGWDYGYTF. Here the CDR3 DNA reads TGTGCCAGTAGTCCGACAGGGTGGGACTATGGCTACACCTTC.

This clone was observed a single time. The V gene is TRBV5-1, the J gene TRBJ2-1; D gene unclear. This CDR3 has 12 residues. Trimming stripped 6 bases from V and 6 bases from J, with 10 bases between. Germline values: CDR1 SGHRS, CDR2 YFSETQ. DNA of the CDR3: TGCGCCAGCACCTCTTCGGGCAATGAGCAGTTCTTC. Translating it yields CASTSSGNEQFF.

The CDR3 bases are TGCGCCAGCAGCCAACATGGTACACCGGCCGAGCAGTACTTC. This encodes CASSQHGTPAEQYF. J is TRBJ2-7 and V is TRBV4-1; D unresolved. V lost 2 bases, J lost 6 bases, and 14 bases lay in between. Germline V lookup: CDR1 MGHRA, CDR2 YSYEKL. The CDR3 is 14 residues long.

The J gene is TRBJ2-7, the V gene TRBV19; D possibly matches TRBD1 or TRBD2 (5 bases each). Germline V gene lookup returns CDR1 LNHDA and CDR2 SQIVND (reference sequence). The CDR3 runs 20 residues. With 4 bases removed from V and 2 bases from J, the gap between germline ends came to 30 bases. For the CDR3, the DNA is TGTGCCAGTAGTACATCCTCTTCCGGGACGCCGAACGTATACCCCTACGAGCAGTACTTC. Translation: CASSTSSSGTPNVYPYEQYF.

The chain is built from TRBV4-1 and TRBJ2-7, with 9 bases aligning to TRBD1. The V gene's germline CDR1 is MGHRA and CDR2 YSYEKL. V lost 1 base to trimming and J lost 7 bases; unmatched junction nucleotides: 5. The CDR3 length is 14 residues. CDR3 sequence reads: CASSQGDRAVEQYF. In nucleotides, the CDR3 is TGCGCCAGCAGCCAAGGGGACAGGGCGGTAGAGCAGTACTTC.

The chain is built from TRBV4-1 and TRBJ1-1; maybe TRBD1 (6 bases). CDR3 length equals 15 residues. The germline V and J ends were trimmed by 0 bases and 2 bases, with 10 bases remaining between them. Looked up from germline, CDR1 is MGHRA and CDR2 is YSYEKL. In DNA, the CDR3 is TGCGCCAGCAGCCAAGAGCCAGGGGCTAACACTGAAGCTTTCTTT. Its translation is CASSQEPGANTEAFF.

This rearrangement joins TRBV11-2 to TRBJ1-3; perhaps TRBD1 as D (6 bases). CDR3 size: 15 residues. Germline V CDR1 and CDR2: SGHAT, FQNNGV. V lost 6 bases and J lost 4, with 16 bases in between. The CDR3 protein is CASSSPGTSGNTIYF. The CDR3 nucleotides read TGTGCCAGCAGTTCCCCCGGGACATCAGGAAACACCATATATTTT. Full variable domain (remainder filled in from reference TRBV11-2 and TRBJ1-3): EAGVAQSPRYKIIEKRQSVAFWCNPISGHATLYWYQQILGQGPKLLIQFQNNGVVDDSQLPKDRFSAERLKGVDSTLKIQPAKLEDSAVYLCASSSPGTSGNTIYFGEGSWLTVV.

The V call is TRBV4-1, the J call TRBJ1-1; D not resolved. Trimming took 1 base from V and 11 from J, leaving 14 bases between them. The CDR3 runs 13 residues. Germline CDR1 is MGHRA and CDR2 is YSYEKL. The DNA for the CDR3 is TGCGCCAGCAGCCAAGGTTCTGAGGGCGGGGCTTTCTTT. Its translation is CASSQGSEGGAFF.

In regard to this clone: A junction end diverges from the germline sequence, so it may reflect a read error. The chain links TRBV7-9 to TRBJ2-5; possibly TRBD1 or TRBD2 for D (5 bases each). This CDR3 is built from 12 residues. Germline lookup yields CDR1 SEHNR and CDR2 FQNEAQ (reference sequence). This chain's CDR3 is CASSLGGTPWDF. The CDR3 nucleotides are TGTGCCAGCAGCTTAGGGGGGACCCCATGGGACTTC.

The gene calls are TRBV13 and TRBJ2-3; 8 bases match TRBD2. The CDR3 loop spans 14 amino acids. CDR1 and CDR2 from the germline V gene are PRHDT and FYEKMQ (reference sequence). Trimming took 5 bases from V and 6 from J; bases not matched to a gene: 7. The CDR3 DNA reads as TGTGCCAGCAGCCCCCAGGTAGCGGGGGATACGCAGTATTTT. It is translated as CASSPQVAGDTQYF.

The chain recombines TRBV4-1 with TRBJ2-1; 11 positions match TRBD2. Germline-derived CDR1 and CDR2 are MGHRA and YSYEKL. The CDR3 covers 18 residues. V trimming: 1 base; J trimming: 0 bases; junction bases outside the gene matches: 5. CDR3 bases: TGCGCCAGCAGCCAAGCCCTACTAGCGGGGGACTCCTACAATGAGCAGTTCTTC. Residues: CASSQALLAGDSYNEQFF.

Here the CDR3 DNA reads TGCGCCAGCAGCTTGGGGCATGAGCAGTTCTTC. Translated, it gives CASSLGHEQFF. This chain joins TRBV5-1 and TRBJ2-1, with D unresolved. The CDR3 consists of 11 residues. Trimming stripped 0 bases from V and 8 bases from J, with 3 bases between. Germline V gene data show CDR1 as SGHRS and CDR2 as YFSETQ.

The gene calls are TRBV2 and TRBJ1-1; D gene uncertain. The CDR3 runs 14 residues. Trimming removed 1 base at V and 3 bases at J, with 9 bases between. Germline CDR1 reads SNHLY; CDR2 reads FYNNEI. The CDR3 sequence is CASSEVEGYTEAFF. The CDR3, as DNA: TGTGCCAGCAGTGAAGTAGAGGGCTACACTGAAGCTTTCTTT.